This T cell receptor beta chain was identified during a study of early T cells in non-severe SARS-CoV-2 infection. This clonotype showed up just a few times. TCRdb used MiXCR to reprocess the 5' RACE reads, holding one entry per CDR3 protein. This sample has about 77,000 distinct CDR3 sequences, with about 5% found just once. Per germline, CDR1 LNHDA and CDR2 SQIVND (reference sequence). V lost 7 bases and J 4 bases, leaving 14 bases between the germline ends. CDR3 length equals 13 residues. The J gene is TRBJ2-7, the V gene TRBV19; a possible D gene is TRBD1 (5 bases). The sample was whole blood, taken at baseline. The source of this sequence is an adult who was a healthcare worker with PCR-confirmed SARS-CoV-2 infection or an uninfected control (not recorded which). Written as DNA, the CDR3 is TGTGCCAGTACGAGGCAGGGTGGGTACGAGCAGTACTTC. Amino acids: CASTRQGGYEQYF.